This T cell receptor (beta chain) comes out of a study of blood T cell repertoires in COVID-19. Study information: PBMCs, B-cell-depleted T cells, or T cells were the source of the cDNA or gDNA that made up the material.

Authors' processing steps: By means of reference gene primer amplification, nucleated cell counts were estimated. The method was immunoSEQ multiplex PCR; TCRdb's version includes in-frame clones alone and lacks a portion of them. The V and J calls and clone size are taken from that table; D and trimming were inferred from the DNA. The sample lists around 56,000 clones; more than 80% were seen once. The CDR3 runs 13 residues. The germline V gene encodes CDR1 MDHEN and CDR2 SYDVKM. Trimming removed 7 bases from V and 6 bases from J; junction bases left unmatched: 8. The gene calls are TRBV28 and TRBJ2-7; 8 bases match TRBD1. Sequencing used peripheral blood. This TCR derives from a human donor in a cohort sampled during active COVID-19. This CDR3 is CASTTGTGSEQYF. The CDR3 DNA reads as TGTGCCAGCACGACCGGGACAGGCAGCGAGCAGTACTTC.